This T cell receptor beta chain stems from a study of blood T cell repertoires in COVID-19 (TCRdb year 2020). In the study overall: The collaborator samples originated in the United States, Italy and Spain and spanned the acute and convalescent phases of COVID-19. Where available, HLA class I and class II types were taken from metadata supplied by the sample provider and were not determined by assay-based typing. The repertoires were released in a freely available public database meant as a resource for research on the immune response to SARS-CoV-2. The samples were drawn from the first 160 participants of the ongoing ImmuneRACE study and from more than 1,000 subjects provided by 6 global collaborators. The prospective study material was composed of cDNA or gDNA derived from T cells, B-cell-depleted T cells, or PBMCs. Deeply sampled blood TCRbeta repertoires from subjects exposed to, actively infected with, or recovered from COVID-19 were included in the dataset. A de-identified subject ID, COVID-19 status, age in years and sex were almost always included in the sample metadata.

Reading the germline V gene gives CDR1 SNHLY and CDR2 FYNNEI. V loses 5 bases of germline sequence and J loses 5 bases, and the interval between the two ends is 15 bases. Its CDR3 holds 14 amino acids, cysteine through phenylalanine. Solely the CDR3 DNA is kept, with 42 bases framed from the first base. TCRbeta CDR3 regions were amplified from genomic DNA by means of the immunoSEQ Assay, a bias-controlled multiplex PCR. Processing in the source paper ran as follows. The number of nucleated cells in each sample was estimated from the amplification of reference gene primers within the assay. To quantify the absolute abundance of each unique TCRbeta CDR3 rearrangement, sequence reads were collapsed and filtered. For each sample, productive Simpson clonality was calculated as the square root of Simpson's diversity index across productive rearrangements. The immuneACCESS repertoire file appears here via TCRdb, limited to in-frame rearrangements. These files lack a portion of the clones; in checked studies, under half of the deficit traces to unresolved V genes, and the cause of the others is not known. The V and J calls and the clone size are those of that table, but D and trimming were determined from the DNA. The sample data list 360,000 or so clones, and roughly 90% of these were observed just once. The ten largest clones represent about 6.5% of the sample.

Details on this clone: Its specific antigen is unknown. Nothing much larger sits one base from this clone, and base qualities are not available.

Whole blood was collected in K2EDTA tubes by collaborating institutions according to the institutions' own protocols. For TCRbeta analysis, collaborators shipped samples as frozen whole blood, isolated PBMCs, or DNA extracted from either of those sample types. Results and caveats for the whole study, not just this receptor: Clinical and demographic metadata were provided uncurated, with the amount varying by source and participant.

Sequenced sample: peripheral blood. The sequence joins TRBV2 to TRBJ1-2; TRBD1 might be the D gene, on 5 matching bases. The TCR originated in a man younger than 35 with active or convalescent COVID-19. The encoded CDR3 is CASSLGGGGYGYTF. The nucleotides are TGTGCCAGCAGTCTGGGGGGAGGTGGTTATGGCTACACCTTC. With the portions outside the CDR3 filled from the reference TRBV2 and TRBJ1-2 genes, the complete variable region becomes EPEVTQTPSHQVTQMGQEVILRCVPISNHLYFYWYRQILGQKVEFLVSFYNNEISEKSEIFDDQFSVERPDGSNFTLKIRSTKLEDSAMYFCASSLGGGGYGYTFGSGTRLTVV.